This entry features one T cell receptor (beta chain) sequence. The protocol was immunoSEQ multiplex PCR, while the TCRdb copy is restricted to in-frame clones and leaves out a portion. Among tens of thousands of clones listed, approximately 91% were seen once. The data were obtained in a study of OX40 agonist ivuxolimab in advanced cancers. This CDR3 comprises 12 residues. V lost 0 bases and J lost 15, with 12 bases in between. In germline, CDR1 is LNHDA, CDR2 SQIVND (reference sequence). The specimen comprised CD4+ or CD8+ T cells sorted from blood, sampled in a trial of the OX40 agonist ivuxolimab. The origin of this receptor is an adult with an advanced solid tumor such as melanoma, head and neck, liver or kidney cancer. J is TRBJ2-1 and V is TRBV19; TRBD2 might be the D (6 bases). The CDR3 region has the DNA TGTGCCAGTAGTATAGAGGCGGGACGCTGGTTCTTC. This codes for CASSIEAGRWFF.